The 30 T cell receptor beta chains reported below all come from one sample, sequenced in a study of shared clonotypes between healthy human individuals. This table comes from immunoSEQ multiplex PCR, and its TCRdb copy is limited to in-frame clones, with some not included. The sample consists of some 450,000 clones, approximately 77% of them appearing once. Sample: PBMCs. These receptors came from a woman in her thirties or forties in good health. Some clones in this sample may be carry-over from other donors' samples.

This clone has just one count. The chain combines TRBV6-6 with TRBJ2-1; the match to TRBD2 covers 7 bases. CDR1 and CDR2 (germline): MNHNY, SVGAGI (reference sequence). The ends lost 5 bases at V and 0 bases at J; junction bases unmatched: 7. The CDR3 contains 16 residues. This chain's CDR3 is CASSPWGGSSYNEQFF. DNA for the CDR3: TGTGCCAGCAGTCCCTGGGGCGGGAGCTCCTACAATGAGCAGTTCTTC.

A few counts support this clone. One base separates it from a far larger clone, so it is likely a read error. Other DNA sequences in the same sample also yield this CDR3. V and J are TRBV30 and TRBJ1-4, with D possibly being TRBD1 (6 bases). The germline CDR1 and CDR2 sequences are GTSNPN and SVGIG (reference sequence). The CDR3 length is 14 residues. The CDR3, as DNA: TGTGCCTGGGGGGAACAGGGTGCTAATGAAAAGCTGTTTTTT. The encoded protein is CAWGEQGANEKLFF.

This clone was seen once. This chain links TRBV29-1 with TRBJ2-3, with D maybe TRBD1 (6 bases). Germline V gives CDR1 SQVTM, CDR2 ANQGSEA. Trimming removed 7 bases at V and 0 bases at J, with 11 bases between. The CDR3 is 13 residues long. In DNA form, the CDR3 reads TGCAGCGCTAGGACAGCTAGCACAGATACGCAGTATTTT. As protein: CSARTASTDTQYF.

To note about this clone: The sample contains more than one DNA sequence encoding this CDR3. The DNA for the CDR3 is TGTGCCAGCAGCTTGGTTCTAGCGGGGGGCTCCTACGAGCAGTACTTC. This codes for CASSLVLAGGSYEQYF. The chain recombines TRBV5-4 with TRBJ2-7; 11 nucleotides align to TRBD2. Germline trimming cut 0 bases from V and 0 bases from J; bases unmatched to any gene: 2. The CDR3 extends over 16 amino acids. Germline CDR1 is SGHNT and CDR2 is YYREEE (reference sequence).

The V call is TRBV19, the J call TRBJ1-1; D gene uncertain. Trimming cost V 2 bases and J 6 bases, with 7 bases left between them. Germline V gene lookup returns CDR1 LNHDA and CDR2 SQIVND (reference sequence). This CDR3 contains 12 residues. CDR3 nucleotides: TGTGCCAGTAGTATAAGTTTCTCTGAAGCTTTCTTT. Its protein product is CASSISFSEAFF.

The chain combines TRBV28 with TRBJ1-4; D uncertain. Between the trimmed V and J ends, which lost 6 bases and 7 bases, there was a span of 12 bases. CDR1 MDHEN and CDR2 SYDVKM come from the germline V gene. The CDR3 sequence is 13 residues long. CDR3 sequence (DNA): TGTGCCAGCAGCCCCCCCTCTGTTGAAAAACTGTTTTTT. The encoded protein is CASSPPSVEKLFF.

The V gene is TRBV28, the J gene TRBJ2-7; 10 nucleotides line up with TRBD1. The junction had 3 bases not matched to a gene; V was cut back by 4 bases and J by 6 bases. From germline, CDR1 is MDHEN and CDR2 SYDVKM. The CDR3 sequence is 13 residues long. The CDR3 here is CASSWDRGSEQYF. CDR3 nucleotide sequence: TGTGCCAGCAGTTGGGACAGGGGAAGCGAGCAGTACTTC.

V gene TRBV4-2 combines with J gene TRBJ1-6; a weak D match, TRBD1 (6 bases). Germline assignment: CDR1 LGHNA and CDR2 YNFKEQ. V was clipped by 5 bases and J by 9 bases, with 8 bases between them. The CDR3 is 12 amino acids. In DNA, the CDR3 is TGTGCCAGCAGCACGACAGGTTCACCCCTCCACTTT. Translated: CASSTTGSPLHF.

The rearrangement uses TRBV30 and TRBJ2-5, with D uncertain. V was clipped by 2 bases and J by 5 bases, with 15 bases between them. Germline CDR1 and CDR2: GTSNPN and SVGIG (reference sequence). The CDR3 length is 14 residues. CDR3 sequence: CAWSSDPLGETQYF. The CDR3 DNA reads as TGTGCCTGGAGTTCAGACCCCCTGGGGGAGACCCAGTACTTC.

V is TRBV18 and J is TRBJ2-5; no firm D call. The CDR3 has 16 amino acids. In germline, CDR1 is KGHSH, CDR2 LQKENI. Trimming left V 3 bases short and J 5 bases short, with 19 bases between. The CDR3 loop reads CASSPARPHIVETQYF. The DNA for the CDR3 is TGTGCCAGCTCACCTGCGCGGCCCCATATAGTGGAGACCCAGTACTTC.

The chain uses TRBV2 and TRBJ1-1, with TRBD1 as a possible D gene (5 bases). CDR1 and CDR2 (germline): SNHLY, FYNNEI. V was pared by 7 bases and J by 4 bases, with 19 bases between. The CDR3 loop spans 15 amino acids. This CDR3 is CASTAGVGPGTEAFF. Here the CDR3 DNA reads TGTGCCAGCACCGCGGGGGTGGGCCCTGGCACTGAAGCTTTCTTT. The full variable domain, its missing parts supplied by reference TRBV2 and TRBJ1-1, is EPEVTQTPSHQVTQMGQEVILRCVPISNHLYFYWYRQILGQKVEFLVSFYNNEISEKSEIFDDQFSVERPDGSNFTLKIRSTKLEDSAMYFCASTAGVGPGTEAFFGQGTRLTVV.

The genes are TRBV5-1 and TRBJ1-1; maybe TRBD1 (6 bases). CDR3 length: 15 amino acids. Trimming took off 2 bases at V and 4 bases at J, with 15 bases between the two ends. Germline-derived CDR1 and CDR2 are SGHRS and YFSETQ. This chain's CDR3 is CASSFAVRGGTEAFF. Here the CDR3 DNA reads TGCGCCAGCAGCTTTGCAGTTCGAGGGGGCACTGAAGCTTTCTTT.

The table lists this clone with a few counts. CDR3 residues: CASSVDGTSGGNEQFF. Here the CDR3 DNA reads TGTGCCAGCAGCGTAGACGGGACTAGCGGGGGCAATGAGCAGTTCTTC. V usage is TRBV9 and J usage is TRBJ2-1; 14 nucleotides match TRBD2. Germline V gene data show CDR1 as SGDLS and CDR2 as YYNGEE. This CDR3 is 16 amino acids long. Unmatched junction bases numbered 2, after V lost 0 bases and J lost 6 bases.

The rearrangement links TRBV28 to TRBJ1-2, with D perhaps TRBD1 (5 bases). The CDR3 length is 16 residues. Germline values: CDR1 MDHEN, CDR2 SYDVKM. The V and J ends lost 1 base and 2 bases respectively, with 14 bases between them. The DNA of the CDR3 is TGTGCCAGCAGTTTATTACAGGTCCGTAGAAACTATGGCTACACCTTC. The encoded protein is CASSLLQVRRNYGYTF.

The chain is built from TRBV19 and TRBJ2-3; D possibly corresponds to TRBD1 (6 bases). This CDR3 is built from 16 residues. The germline V gene encodes CDR1 LNHDA and CDR2 SQIVND (reference sequence). The V gene lost 4 bases and the J gene lost 2 bases, with 16 bases spanning the gap. For the CDR3, the DNA is TGTGCCAGTAGTACCTCCTGGGACACCTACACAGATACGCAGTATTTT. Translation: CASSTSWDTYTDTQYF.

Worth noting for this clone: With only one base between it and a far larger clone, this is likely a read error. This chain joins TRBV19 and TRBJ2-6, with a weak D call TRBD1 (5 bases). Trimming pared 5 bases from V and 2 bases from J, leaving 13 bases between. The CDR3 is made up of 16 amino acids. Per the germline V gene, CDR1 is LNHDA and CDR2 is SQIVND (reference sequence). The CDR3 here is CASSDNPGTGANVLTF. The DNA of the CDR3 is TGTGCCAGTAGTGACAACCCAGGGACTGGGGCCAACGTCCTGACTTTC.

V and J are TRBV4-1 and TRBJ2-7, with unresolved D. This CDR3 contains 15 residues. Germline V gene sequence: CDR1 MGHRA, CDR2 YSYEKL. Trimming removed 0 bases from V and 0 bases from J, with 9 bases in between. CDR3 coding DNA: TGCGCCAGCAGCCAAGATCTAGGCTTCTCCTACGAGCAGTACTTC. Amino acid sequence: CASSQDLGFSYEQYF.

V gene TRBV4-1 combines with J gene TRBJ2-7; 10 bases are a match to TRBD2. Trimming took 8 bases from V and 4 from J; bases not matched to a gene: 17. CDR1 and CDR2 (germline): MGHRA, YSYEKL. The CDR3 is made up of 17 amino acids. CDR3 DNA: TGCGCCAGCGGCCTAGCGGGAGCCGCCTCGTCTGGGTACGAGCAGTACTTC. Translating it yields CASGLAGAASSGYEQYF.

The V call is TRBV7-9, the J call TRBJ2-7; D is unclear. The CDR3 loop spans 12 amino acids. Trimming left V 4 bases short and J 4 bases short, with 8 bases between. The germline CDR1 and CDR2 sequences are SEHNR and FQNEAQ (reference sequence). The CDR3 sequence is CASSSVRYEQYF. CDR3 coding DNA: TGTGCCAGCAGCTCCGTTCGGTACGAGCAGTACTTC.

The genes are TRBV4-1 and TRBJ1-4; D may be TRBD1 (5 bases). The CDR3 consists of 15 residues. The germline V gene encodes CDR1 MGHRA and CDR2 YSYEKL. The V gene lost 5 bases and the J gene lost 4 bases, with 14 bases spanning the gap. Here the CDR3 reads CASSYPGRSNEKLFF. CDR3 nucleotides: TGCGCCAGCAGCTACCCGGGACGCAGTAATGAAAAACTGTTTTTT.

The chain combines TRBV10-3 with TRBJ2-7; D is unresolved. The CDR3 runs 15 residues. In germline, CDR1 is ENHRY, CDR2 SYGVKD. V was trimmed by 1 base and J by 1 base, leaving 11 bases between them. DNA of the CDR3: TGTGCCATCAGTGAGTTTGACGGGCGATCCTACGAGCAGTACTTC. Its protein product is CAISEFDGRSYEQYF.

The chain couples TRBV5-1 to TRBJ2-3, with TRBD2 identical over 8 bases. CDR3 length equals 17 residues. Trimming removed 0 bases from V and 4 bases from J; junction bases left unmatched: 10. In germline, CDR1 is SGHRS, CDR2 YFSETQ. DNA for the CDR3: TGCGCCAGCAGCTTGGGGGCCGGGACTAGTATTCCAGATACGCAGTATTTT. As protein: CASSLGAGTSIPDTQYF.

This sequence joins TRBV7-3 and TRBJ2-7; no firm D call. Germline lookup yields CDR1 SGHTA and CDR2 FQGTGA. V dropped 1 base and J dropped 5 bases, with 6 bases sitting between them. The CDR3 sequence is 12 residues long. In DNA, the CDR3 is TGTGCCAGCAGCTTAAGCGGTGACGAGCAGTACTTC. Translated, it gives CASSLSGDEQYF. Looking up the rest from reference TRBV7-3 and TRBJ2-7 gives the full variable domain: GAGVSQTPSNKVTEKGKYVELRCDPISGHTALYWYRQSLGQGPEFLIYFQGTGAADDSGLPNDRFFAVRPEGSVSTLKIQRTERGDSAVYLCASSLSGDEQYFGPGTRLTVT.

CDR3 loop: CASSIETGGENEAFF. The CDR3 DNA reads as TGTGCCAGCAGCATAGAGACAGGGGGCGAGAATGAAGCTTTCTTT. The J gene is TRBJ1-1, the V gene TRBV13; 10 bases match TRBD1. CDR1 PRHDT and CDR2 FYEKMQ come from the germline V gene (reference sequence). Germline trimming cut 5 bases from V and 7 bases from J; bases unmatched to any gene: 10. This CDR3 is built from 15 residues.

Only one count was recorded for this clone. CDR3 coding DNA: TGTGCCAGCTCACCCCGGGACAGGGGGCGAGAGACCCAGTACTTC. Translating it yields CASSPRDRGRETQYF. The chain couples TRBV18 to TRBJ2-5; 12 positions match TRBD1. The ends lost 3 bases at V and 4 bases at J; junction bases unmatched: 3. This CDR3 region has 15 residues. CDR1 KGHSH and CDR2 LQKENI come from the germline V gene.

J is TRBJ2-7 and V is TRBV30, with 15 bases matching TRBD2. V gave up 5 bases and J gave up 0 bases; unmatched junction bases: 8. Germline V gives CDR1 GTSNPN, CDR2 SVGIG (reference sequence). CDR3 length equals 17 residues. CDR3 in amino acids: CAWSPGLAGGTSYEQYF. CDR3 DNA sequence: TGTGCCTGGTCGCCGGGACTAGCGGGAGGAACCTCCTACGAGCAGTACTTC. The full variable domain, its missing parts supplied by reference TRBV30 and TRBJ2-7, is SQTIHQWPATLVQPVGSPLSLECTVEGTSNPNLYWYRQAAGRGLQLLFYSVGIGQISSEVPQNLSASRPQDRQFILSSKKLLLSDSGFYLCAWSPGLAGGTSYEQYFGPGTRLTVT.

This clone was detected only once. This rearrangement joins TRBV11-1 to TRBJ2-5, with D unclear. V was cut by 4 bases and J by 5 bases, with 14 bases left in between. The length of the CDR3 is 14 residues. Germline V gene lookup returns CDR1 SGHAT and CDR2 FQDESV (reference sequence). The CDR3 reads CASSSDPYAETQYF. In DNA, the CDR3 is TGTGCCAGCAGCTCTGACCCCTACGCGGAGACCCAGTACTTC.

The gene calls are TRBV6-5 and TRBJ1-2; the D is unclear. The V and J ends lost 4 bases and 7 bases respectively, with 7 bases between them. Per germline, CDR1 MNHEY and CDR2 SVGAGI. The CDR3 has 11 amino acids. The CDR3 is CASSSSGGYTF. The CDR3 DNA follows: TGTGCCAGCAGTTCCTCAGGTGGCTACACCTTC.

This clone showed up many times. V and J are TRBV28 and TRBJ1-2; 7 bases line up with TRBD1. V shed 8 bases, J shed 7 bases, and the junction held 10 bases outside the gene matches. CDR1 MDHEN and CDR2 SYDVKM come from the germline V gene. This CDR3 region has 13 residues. CDR3 nucleotides: TGTGCCAGCTCGGCCTGGAGGGGGCTTGGCTACACCTTC. This gives the protein CASSAWRGLGYTF.

The chain carries TRBV4-2 and TRBJ2-1; possible D gene TRBD1, 6 bases. CDR1 and CDR2 (germline): LGHNA, YNFKEQ. The CDR3 loop spans 13 amino acids. With 6 bases removed from V and 5 bases from J, the gap between germline ends came to 11 bases. CDR3 DNA sequence: TGTGCCAGCAGGGGGACACCTGACAATGAGCAGTTCTTC. It encodes CASRGTPDNEQFF.